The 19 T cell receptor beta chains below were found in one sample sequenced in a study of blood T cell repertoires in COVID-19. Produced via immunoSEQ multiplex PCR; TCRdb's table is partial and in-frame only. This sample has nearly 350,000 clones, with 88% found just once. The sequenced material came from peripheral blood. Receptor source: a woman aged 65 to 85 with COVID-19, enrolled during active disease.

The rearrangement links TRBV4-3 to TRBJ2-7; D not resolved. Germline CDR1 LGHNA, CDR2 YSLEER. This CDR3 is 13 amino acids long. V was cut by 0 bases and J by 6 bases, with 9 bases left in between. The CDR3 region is CASSQDQHSEQYF. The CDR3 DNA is TGCGCCAGCAGCCAAGATCAGCACAGCGAGCAGTACTTC.

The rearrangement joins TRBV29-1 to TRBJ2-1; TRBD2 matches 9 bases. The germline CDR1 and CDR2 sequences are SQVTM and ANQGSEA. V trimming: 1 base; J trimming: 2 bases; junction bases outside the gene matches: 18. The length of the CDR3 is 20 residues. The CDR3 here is CSVEGPWTLSGGSTYNEQFF. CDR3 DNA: TGCAGCGTTGAAGGACCCTGGACTCTCAGCGGGGGGAGTACCTACAATGAGCAGTTCTTC.

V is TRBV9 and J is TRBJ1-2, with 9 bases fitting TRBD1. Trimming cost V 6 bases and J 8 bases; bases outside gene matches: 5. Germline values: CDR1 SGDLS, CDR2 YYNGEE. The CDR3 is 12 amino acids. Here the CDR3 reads CASTTGGLGYTF. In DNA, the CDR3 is TGTGCCAGCACCACAGGGGGCTTGGGCTACACCTTC.

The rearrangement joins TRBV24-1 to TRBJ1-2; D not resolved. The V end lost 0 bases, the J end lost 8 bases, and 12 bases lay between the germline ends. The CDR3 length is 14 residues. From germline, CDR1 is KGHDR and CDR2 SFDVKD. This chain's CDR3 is CATSDLTDPGGYTF. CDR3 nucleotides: TGTGCCACCAGTGATTTGACCGACCCGGGGGGCTACACCTTC.

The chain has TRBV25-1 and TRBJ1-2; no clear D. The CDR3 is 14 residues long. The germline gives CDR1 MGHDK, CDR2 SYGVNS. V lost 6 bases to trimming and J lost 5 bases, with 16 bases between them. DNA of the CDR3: TGTGCCAGCAGACCGTCCGGCGGTCAGTATGGCTACACCTTC. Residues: CASRPSGGQYGYTF.

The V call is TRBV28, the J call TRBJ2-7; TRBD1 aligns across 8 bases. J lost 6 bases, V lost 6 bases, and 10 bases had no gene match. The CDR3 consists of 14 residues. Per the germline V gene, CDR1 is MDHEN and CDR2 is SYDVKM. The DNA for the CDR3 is TGTGCCAGCAGACCAAGACAGGGGCCCCGCGAGCAGTACTTC. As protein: CASRPRQGPREQYF.

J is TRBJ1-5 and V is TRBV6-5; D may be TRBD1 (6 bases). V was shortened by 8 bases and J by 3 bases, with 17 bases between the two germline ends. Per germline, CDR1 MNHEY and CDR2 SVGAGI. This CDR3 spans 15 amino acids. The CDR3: CASPERSGANQPQHF. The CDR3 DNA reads TGTGCCAGCCCCGAACGGTCAGGGGCCAATCAGCCCCAGCATTTT.

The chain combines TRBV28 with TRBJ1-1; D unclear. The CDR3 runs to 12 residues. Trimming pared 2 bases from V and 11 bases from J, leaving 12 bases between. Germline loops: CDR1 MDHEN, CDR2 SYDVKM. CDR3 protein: CASSLPAPGAFF. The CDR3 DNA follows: TGTGCCAGCAGTTTACCAGCCCCGGGGGCTTTCTTT.

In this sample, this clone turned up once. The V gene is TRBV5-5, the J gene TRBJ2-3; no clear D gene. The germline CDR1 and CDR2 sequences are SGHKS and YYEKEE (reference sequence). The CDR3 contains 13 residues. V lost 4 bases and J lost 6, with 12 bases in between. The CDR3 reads CASSPQVLDTQYF. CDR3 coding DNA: TGTGCCAGCAGCCCTCAGGTCCTCGATACGCAGTATTTT.

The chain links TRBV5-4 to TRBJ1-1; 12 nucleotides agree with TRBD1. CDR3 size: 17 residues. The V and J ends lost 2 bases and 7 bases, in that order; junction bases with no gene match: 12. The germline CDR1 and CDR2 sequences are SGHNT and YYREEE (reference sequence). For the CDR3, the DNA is TGTGCCAGCAGCTTCCCGGGGACAGGGGGCCCAAGTGGTGAAGCTTTCTTT. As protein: CASSFPGTGGPSGEAFF.

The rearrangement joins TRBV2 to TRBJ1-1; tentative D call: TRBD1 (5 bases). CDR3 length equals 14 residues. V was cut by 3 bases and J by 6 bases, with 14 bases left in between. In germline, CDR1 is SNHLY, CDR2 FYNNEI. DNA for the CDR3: TGTGCCAGCAGTGACCAGGGTTGGGTATCTGAAGCTTTCTTT. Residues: CASSDQGWVSEAFF. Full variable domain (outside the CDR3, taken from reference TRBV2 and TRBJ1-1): EPEVTQTPSHQVTQMGQEVILRCVPISNHLYFYWYRQILGQKVEFLVSFYNNEISEKSEIFDDQFSVERPDGSNFTLKIRSTKLEDSAMYFCASSDQGWVSEAFFGQGTRLTVV.

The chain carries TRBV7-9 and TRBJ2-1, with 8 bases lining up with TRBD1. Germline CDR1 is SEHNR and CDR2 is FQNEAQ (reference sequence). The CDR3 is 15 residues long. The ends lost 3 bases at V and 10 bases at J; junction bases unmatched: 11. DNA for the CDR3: TGTGCCAGCAGCTTCGGGACAGGACCTCTGGGGGAGCAGTTCTTC. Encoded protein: CASSFGTGPLGEQFF.

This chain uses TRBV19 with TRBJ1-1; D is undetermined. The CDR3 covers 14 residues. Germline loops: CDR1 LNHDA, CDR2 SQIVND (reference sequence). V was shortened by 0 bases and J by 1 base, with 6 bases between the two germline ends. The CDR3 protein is CASSIDLWNTEAFF. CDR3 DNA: TGTGCCAGTAGTATAGATCTATGGAACACTGAAGCTTTCTTT.

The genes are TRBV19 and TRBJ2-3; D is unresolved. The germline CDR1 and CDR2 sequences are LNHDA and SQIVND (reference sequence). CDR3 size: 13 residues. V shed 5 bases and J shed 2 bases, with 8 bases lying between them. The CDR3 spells CASSSVVTDTQYF. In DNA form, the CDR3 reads TGTGCCAGTAGTTCTGTCGTCACAGATACGCAGTATTTT.

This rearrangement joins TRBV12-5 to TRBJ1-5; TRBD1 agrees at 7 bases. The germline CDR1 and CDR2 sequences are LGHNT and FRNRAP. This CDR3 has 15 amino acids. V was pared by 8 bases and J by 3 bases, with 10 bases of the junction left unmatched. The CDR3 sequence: CASIRDSNANQPQHF. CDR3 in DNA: TGTGCTAGTATCAGGGACAGCAACGCCAATCAGCCCCAGCATTTT.

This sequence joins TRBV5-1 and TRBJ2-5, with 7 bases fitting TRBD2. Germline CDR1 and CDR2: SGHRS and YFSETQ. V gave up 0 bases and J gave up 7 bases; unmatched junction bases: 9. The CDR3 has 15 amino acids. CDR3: CASSLEGSREGTQYF. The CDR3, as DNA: TGCGCCAGCAGCTTGGAGGGCTCCAGGGAGGGGACCCAGTACTTC.

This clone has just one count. This CDR3 is CASSRKGQMAFF. CDR3 sequence (DNA): TGTGCCAGCAGCCGAAAGGGACAAATGGCTTTCTTT. The gene calls are TRBV7-8 and TRBJ1-1, with D maybe TRBD1 (6 bases). Deletions cut 5 bases from V and 11 bases from J, with 15 bases between. CDR3 length: 12 amino acids. Germline V gives CDR1 SGHVS, CDR2 FQNEAQ.

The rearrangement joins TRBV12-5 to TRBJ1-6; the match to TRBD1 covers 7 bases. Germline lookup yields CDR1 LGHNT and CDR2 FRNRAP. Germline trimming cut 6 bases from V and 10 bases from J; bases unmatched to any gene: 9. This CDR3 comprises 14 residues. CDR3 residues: CASGPGQARSPLHF. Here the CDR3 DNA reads TGTGCTAGTGGCCCAGGACAGGCGCGATCACCCCTCCACTTT. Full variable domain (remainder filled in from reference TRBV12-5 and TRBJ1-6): DARVTQTPRHKVTEMGQEVTMRCQPILGHNTVFWYRQTMMQGLELLAYFRNRAPLDDSGMPKDRFSAEMPDATLATLKIQPSEPRDSAVYFCASGPGQARSPLHFGNGTRLTVT.

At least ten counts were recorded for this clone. As DNA, the CDR3 is TGCGCCAGCATAGACAGGGGCTACTACAATGAGCAGTTCTTC. Its protein is CASIDRGYYNEQFF. This sequence joins TRBV10-2 and TRBJ2-1; 8 nucleotides align to TRBD1. Germline V gene data show CDR1 as WSHSY and CDR2 as SAAADI. V lost 7 bases to trimming and J lost 3 bases; unmatched junction nucleotides: 5. The CDR3 length is 14 residues.